The next 29 T cell receptor beta chains were all read from a single sample in a study of Tregs in tolerant kidney transplant recipients. TCRdb's copy holds only in-frame clones and misses some; the assay was immunoSEQ multiplex PCR. The sample records about 87,000 clones, more than 85% being singletons. The sample in question was CD4+ T cells from blood, obtained before the transplant. The receptors originated from a human donor who received a combined kidney and bone marrow transplant.

This clone was detected once. The CDR3 region has the DNA TGTGCTAGTGGTTTGGTAATCAGTAGCAATCAGCCCCAGCATTTT. Translated: CASGLVISSNQPQHF. The chain has TRBV12-5 and TRBJ1-5, with D hard to call. The CDR3 is made up of 15 amino acids. With 0 bases removed from V and 0 bases from J, the gap between germline ends came to 6 bases. From germline, CDR1 is LGHNT and CDR2 FRNRAP.

This clone was observed a single time. The chain uses TRBV19 and TRBJ2-4, with a possible D match to TRBD2 (6 bases). The V end was cut by 3 bases, the J end by 0 bases, with 12 bases between. Germline CDR1 is LNHDA and CDR2 is SQIVND (reference sequence). The CDR3 is made up of 16 amino acids. The CDR3 protein is CASSIVAGLAKNIQYF. DNA of the CDR3: TGTGCCAGTAGTATTGTTGCGGGACTAGCCAAAAACATTCAGTACTTC.

This sequence joins TRBV19 and TRBJ1-4, with D perhaps TRBD1 (5 bases). Trimming stripped 8 bases from V and 8 bases from J, with 15 bases between. In germline, CDR1 is LNHDA, CDR2 SQIVND (reference sequence). CDR3 length equals 13 residues. CDR3 nucleotides: TGTGCCAGTTTACGAGACAGAAGCGAAAAACTGTTTTTT. Translated, it gives CASLRDRSEKLFF.

The rearrangement links TRBV19 to TRBJ1-5, with 8 bases that match TRBD1. Per germline, CDR1 LNHDA and CDR2 SQIVND (reference sequence). Germline trimming cut 8 bases from V and 2 bases from J; bases unmatched to any gene: 17. The CDR3 loop spans 18 amino acids. The CDR3 DNA sequence: TGTGCCAGTCGGGAGGACAGGGCATTATTGTTTCGCAATCAGCCCCAGCATTTT. Its protein is CASREDRALLFRNQPQHF.

This clone has more than one count but fewer than ten. V usage is TRBV19 and J usage is TRBJ1-4; D is possibly TRBD1 (6 bases). The V and J ends lost 10 bases and 4 bases respectively, with 13 bases between them. CDR1 LNHDA and CDR2 SQIVND come from the germline V gene (reference sequence). The length of the CDR3 is 13 residues. CDR3 sequence: CAISTGNNEKLFF. DNA for the CDR3: TGTGCCATCTCGACAGGAAATAATGAAAAACTGTTTTTT.

The chain has TRBV11-2 and TRBJ2-3; TRBD2 agrees at 10 bases. Germline V gene lookup returns CDR1 SGHAT and CDR2 FQNNGV. Trimming cost V 3 bases and J 4 bases; bases outside gene matches: 7. The CDR3 covers 16 residues. CDR3 sequence reads: CASSFLAGDVADTQYF. The CDR3 DNA reads as TGTGCCAGCAGCTTCCTAGCGGGAGATGTTGCAGATACGCAGTATTTT.

This clone was recorded only once. The rearrangement uses TRBV7-3 and TRBJ2-6; D might be TRBD1 (5 bases). Germline lookup yields CDR1 SGHTA and CDR2 FQGTGA. Trimming shortened V by 5 bases and J by 0 bases, and 11 bases separated the two germline ends. This CDR3 has 16 residues. The CDR3 here is CASSQDSYSGANVLTF. The CDR3, as DNA: TGTGCCAGCAGCCAAGACAGCTACTCTGGGGCCAACGTCCTGACTTTC.

The gene calls are TRBV4-3 and TRBJ2-4, with unresolved D. The germline V and J ends were trimmed by 0 bases and 4 bases, with 13 bases remaining between them. CDR1 is LGHNA, CDR2 YSLEER, per germline. This CDR3 spans 16 amino acids. CDR3 amino acids: CASSQDGWQVKNIQYF. CDR3 nucleotide sequence: TGCGCCAGCAGCCAAGACGGTTGGCAGGTGAAAAACATTCAGTACTTC.

The V and J genes are TRBV18 and TRBJ1-2, with 7 nucleotides matching TRBD1. Losses at the gene ends were 0 bases for V and 2 bases for J; bases not matched to a gene: 6. Germline V gives CDR1 KGHSH, CDR2 LQKENI. CDR3 length equals 16 residues. The CDR3 nucleotides are TGTGCCAGCTCACCACCTGATCAACAGGGGAACTATGGCTACACCTTC. This codes for CASSPPDQQGNYGYTF.

The V gene is TRBV6-4, the J gene TRBJ2-1; 11 bases are a match to TRBD2. The CDR3 covers 16 residues. With V trimmed by 4 bases and J by 6 bases, 8 bases remained unmatched. Germline V gene data show CDR1 as MRHNA and CDR2 as SNTAGT. The CDR3 here is CASSAPVAGGGNEQFF. In nucleotides, the CDR3 is TGTGCCAGCAGTGCCCCAGTAGCGGGAGGGGGCAATGAGCAGTTCTTC.

The chain links TRBV11-3 to TRBJ2-1; the D gene is possibly TRBD2 (6 bases). There are 13 residues in the CDR3. From germline, CDR1 is SGHNT and CDR2 YENEEA. Trimming removed 5 bases at V and 6 bases at J, with 11 bases between. CDR3: CASSLETSNEQFF. DNA for the CDR3: TGTGCCAGCAGCCTCGAGACTAGCAATGAGCAGTTCTTC.

The chain carries TRBV4-2 and TRBJ1-5; TRBD1 might be the D (5 bases). V was shortened by 0 bases and J by 3 bases, with 9 bases between the two germline ends. Per germline, CDR1 LGHNA and CDR2 YNFKEQ. CDR3 length equals 15 residues. The CDR3 loop is CASSQEGRSNQPQHF. As DNA, the CDR3 is TGTGCCAGCAGCCAAGAGGGGCGGTCCAATCAGCCCCAGCATTTT.

V is TRBV9 and J is TRBJ2-2; D not resolved. Germline loops: CDR1 SGDLS, CDR2 YYNGEE. This CDR3 comprises 14 residues. V was trimmed by 1 base and J by 1 base, leaving 5 bases between them. In DNA, the CDR3 is TGTGCCAGCAGCGTATTCTGGAACACCGGGGAGCTGTTTTTT. This translates into CASSVFWNTGELFF.

The rearrangement uses TRBV19 and TRBJ2-2; the D is unclear. The CDR3 has 15 residues. From germline, CDR1 is LNHDA and CDR2 SQIVND (reference sequence). Trimming removed 5 bases from V and 4 bases from J, with 14 bases in between. The CDR3 nucleotides are TGTGCCAGTAGTTTGCGCGAGAGAGGCACCGGGGAGCTGTTTTTT. Amino acids: CASSLRERGTGELFF.

CDR3 residues: CASSFEARQFF. The CDR3 nucleotides read TGTGCCAGCAGCTTTGAAGCGAGGCAGTTCTTC. This sequence joins TRBV5-6 and TRBJ2-1; D gene ambiguous. The V and J ends lost 2 bases and 12 bases respectively, with 9 bases between them. Germline loops: CDR1 SGHDT, CDR2 YYEEEE. This CDR3 contains 11 residues.

The V gene is TRBV19, the J gene TRBJ1-2; 12 nucleotides agree with TRBD1. The V segment lost 5 bases and the J segment 7 bases; nucleotides outside the gene matches: 14. CDR3 length equals 17 residues. The germline CDR1 and CDR2 sequences are LNHDA and SQIVND (reference sequence). The CDR3: CASSPYFRDRGRGGYTF. CDR3 nucleotides: TGTGCCAGTAGTCCCTACTTCCGGGACAGGGGGCGAGGTGGCTACACCTTC.

The CDR3 DNA reads as TGCGCCAGCAGCGCGGAGGCGGGAGCGAACACCGGGGAGCTGTTTTTT. It codes for CASSAEAGANTGELFF. The rearrangement joins TRBV5-1 to TRBJ2-2; 7 bases fit TRBD2. Germline V gives CDR1 SGHRS, CDR2 YFSETQ. The CDR3 runs to 16 residues. The V gene end was trimmed by 4 bases and the J gene end by 0 bases; junction bases not matched to a gene: 6.

J is TRBJ1-4 and V is TRBV19; D is possibly TRBD1 (6 bases). Germline V gives CDR1 LNHDA, CDR2 SQIVND (reference sequence). The CDR3 is 14 amino acids. The V and J ends lost 6 bases and 8 bases respectively, with 16 bases between them. The CDR3 DNA is TGTGCCAGTAGAACCCGGGACATCGGCGAAAAACTGTTTTTT. Protein product: CASRTRDIGEKLFF.

The chain uses TRBV6-1 and TRBJ2-5; maybe TRBD1 (6 bases). CDR1 and CDR2 (germline): MNHNS, SASEGT. The CDR3 spans 14 residues. V was clipped by 2 bases and J by 5 bases, with 12 bases between them. CDR3 sequence (DNA): TGTGCCAGCAGTGAACGTGGGGACACCGAGACCCAGTACTTC. Protein product: CASSERGDTETQYF.

The chain links TRBV14 to TRBJ1-5; possible D gene TRBD1, 6 bases. Looked up from germline, CDR1 is SGHDN and CDR2 is FVKESK. V lost 0 bases and J 7 bases, leaving 10 bases between the germline ends. The CDR3 length is 14 residues. The CDR3 sequence is CASSQDAGAQPQHF. The CDR3 region has the DNA TGTGCCAGCAGCCAAGATGCAGGGGCGCAGCCCCAGCATTTT. Complete variable domain (other parts from reference TRBV14 and TRBJ1-5): EAGVTQFPSHSVIEKGQTVTLRCDPISGHDNLYWYRRVMGKEIKFLLHFVKESKQDESGMPNNRFLAERTGGTYSTLKVQPAELEDSGVYFCASSQDAGAQPQHFGDGTRLSIL.

This chain uses TRBV27 with TRBJ1-2; 9 positions agree with TRBD1. CDR1 is MNHEY, CDR2 SMNVEV, per germline (reference sequence). With V trimmed by 6 bases and J by 4 bases, 3 bases remained unmatched. The CDR3 sequence is 13 residues long. Here the CDR3 reads CASRGTGRYGYTF. CDR3 coding DNA: TGTGCCAGCAGGGGGACAGGGCGCTATGGCTACACCTTC.

This chain connects TRBV7-2 to TRBJ2-7; D is possibly TRBD1 (6 bases). Germline V gene sequence: CDR1 SGHTA, CDR2 FQGNSA. The CDR3 has 14 residues. V was clipped by 4 bases and J by 6 bases, with 16 bases between them. The CDR3 coding sequence is TGTGCCAGCAGCTACCGGGACATACGAAGCGAGCAGTACTTC. This gives the protein CASSYRDIRSEQYF.

This chain joins TRBV25-1 and TRBJ2-3, with D hard to call. Per the germline V gene, CDR1 is MGHDK and CDR2 is SYGVNS. The CDR3 contains 13 residues. Trimming cost V 5 bases and J 2 bases, with 8 bases left between them. The CDR3 is CASSYKNTDTQYF. CDR3 coding DNA: TGTGCCAGCAGTTACAAGAACACAGATACGCAGTATTTT.

The V gene is TRBV19, the J gene TRBJ2-3; 10 nucleotides match TRBD2. CDR1 is LNHDA, CDR2 SQIVND, per germline (reference sequence). This CDR3 is built from 14 residues. After removal of 5 bases from V and 6 bases from J, the junction contained 5 bases not matched to a gene. The CDR3 DNA reads TGTGCCAGTAGTTTCCTAGCGGGGGATGATACGCAGTATTTT. Its protein product is CASSFLAGDDTQYF.

The V call is TRBV10-1, the J call TRBJ2-5; TRBD2 agrees at 7 bases. V trimming: 6 bases; J trimming: 2 bases; junction bases outside the gene matches: 18. Germline CDR1 is WNHNN and CDR2 is SYGVQD (reference sequence). There are 18 residues in the CDR3. The CDR3: CASSEAVSGAGEQETQYF. CDR3 nucleotides: TGCGCCAGCAGCGAGGCAGTGAGTGGGGCGGGAGAACAAGAGACCCAGTACTTC.

This chain connects TRBV29-1 to TRBJ2-2; TRBD1 might be the D (6 bases). There are 12 residues in the CDR3. CDR1 is SQVTM and CDR2 is ANQGSEA in the germline V gene. V lost 7 bases to trimming and J lost 7 bases, with 13 bases between them. DNA of the CDR3: TGCAGCGCCTACAGGGTGGTCGGGGAGCTGTTTTTT. This codes for CSAYRVVGELFF.

The chain is built from TRBV18 and TRBJ1-5, with D perhaps TRBD1 (5 bases). Looked up from germline, CDR1 is KGHSH and CDR2 is LQKENI. Trimming took off 6 bases at V and 5 bases at J, with 11 bases between the two ends. This CDR3 has 13 residues. CDR3 protein: CASSSGKDQPQHF. DNA for the CDR3: TGTGCCAGCTCCTCAGGGAAGGATCAGCCCCAGCATTTT.

This chain uses TRBV7-8 with TRBJ2-2; D ambiguous. Deletions cut 10 bases from V and 0 bases from J, with 9 bases between. CDR1 and CDR2 (germline): SGHVS, FQNEAQ. This CDR3 contains 13 residues. Written as DNA, the CDR3 is TGTGCCACGCAACGGGCGAACACCGGGGAGCTGTTTTTT. This gives the protein CATQRANTGELFF. Full variable domain (missing parts from reference TRBV7-8 and TRBJ2-2): GAGVSQSPRYKVAKRGQDVALRCDPISGHVSLFWYQQALGQGPEFLTYFQNEAQLDKSGLPSDRFFAERPEGSVSTLKIQRTQQEDSAVYLCATQRANTGELFFGEGSRLTVL.

The chain recombines TRBV5-1 with TRBJ2-2; the D gene is possibly TRBD1 (5 bases). The CDR3 consists of 15 residues. Germline V gives CDR1 SGHRS, CDR2 YFSETQ. Trimming took 6 bases from V and 3 from J, leaving 15 bases between them. The CDR3, as DNA: TGCGCCAGCACCGGTGGGGCCACGGACACCGGGGAGCTGTTTTTT. This encodes CASTGGATDTGELFF.